These T cell receptor beta chains were read from a single sample in a study of OX40 agonist ivuxolimab in advanced cancers. Assay: immunoSEQ multiplex PCR; the TCRdb copy retains only in-frame clones and omits some. The sample lists fewer than 70,000 clones, roughly 91% occurring once. Source: CD4+ or CD8+ T cells sorted from blood, taken in a trial of the OX40 agonist ivuxolimab. All receptors derive from an adult with an advanced solid tumor such as melanoma, head and neck, liver or kidney cancer. Each CDR3 is given with its conserved first and last residue. Fields, in order: D gene, V gene, clone size, J gene, CDR3 protein, CDR3 DNA. D genes are given only for firm matches. Some rows have no size entry. The others give once, few or many, or a class for an expanded clone.

-	TRBV4-2	once	TRBJ1-1	CASSQAWQGGTEAFF	TGTGCCAGCAGCCAAGCGTGGCAGGGAGGGACTGAAGCTTTCTTT
TRBD1	TRBV6-4	once	TRBJ2-7	CASSRDRSYEQYF	TGTGCCAGCAGTCGGGACAGGAGTTACGAGCAGTACTTC
-	TRBV7-2	-	TRBJ1-2	CASSLAVRVEGYTF	TGTGCCAGCAGCTTAGCGGTCCGAGTGGAGGGCTACACCTTC
-	TRBV11-1	-	TRBJ2-1	CASSVNNEQFF	TGTGCCAGCAGCGTAAACAATGAGCAGTTCTTC
-	TRBV19	-	TRBJ1-6	CASKSTGGNNSPLHF	TGTGCCAGTAAATCAACCGGGGGGAATAATTCACCCCTCCACTTT
-	TRBV7-2	-	TRBJ1-1	CASSPQGIDTEAFF	TGTGCCAGCAGCCCCCAGGGGATCGACACTGAAGCTTTCTTT
-	TRBV28	-	TRBJ2-5	CASRPGAEETQYF	TGTGCCAGCAGGCCGGGTGCCGAAGAGACCCAGTACTTC
-	TRBV2	-	TRBJ2-3	CASGNLVDTQYF	TGTGCCAGCGGGAACCTTGTTGATACGCAGTATTTT
-	TRBV5-1	-	TRBJ1-2	CASSLRYGSLYGYTF	TGCGCCAGCAGCTTGCGGTACGGGAGTCTTTATGGCTACACCTTC
TRBD1	TRBV5-1	-	TRBJ2-1	CASSLGDRGNEQFF	TGCGCCAGCAGCTTGGGGGACAGGGGCAATGAGCAGTTCTTC
-	TRBV29-1	-	TRBJ2-7	CSAKTLPGSSYEQYF	TGCAGCGCCAAGACACTCCCCGGGAGCTCCTACGAGCAGTACTTC
-	TRBV14	-	TRBJ1-2	CASSRQALNYGYTF	TGTGCCAGCAGCCGGCAGGCGCTTAACTATGGCTACACCTTC
-	TRBV4-1	few	TRBJ2-5	CASSHPGGGPRQETQYF	TGCGCCAGCAGCCACCCTGGGGGGGGGCCTAGACAAGAGACCCAGTACTTC
-	TRBV29-1	-	TRBJ2-5	CSAFGRPEGTQYF	TGCAGCGCATTCGGACGCCCCGAGGGGACCCAGTACTTC
-	TRBV7-9	-	TRBJ2-2	CASSRTLPNTGELFF	TGTGCCAGCAGCCGGACCTTACCGAACACCGGGGAGCTGTTTTTT
-	TRBV6-5	-	TRBJ1-3	CASSAGLKGNTIYF	TGTGCCAGCAGTGCGGGCCTCAAGGGAAACACCATATATTTT
TRBD2	TRBV11-2	-	TRBJ2-1	CASSQTSGDFTEQFF	TGTGCCAGCAGCCAGACTAGCGGAGATTTCACTGAGCAGTTCTTC
-	TRBV4-1	once	TRBJ1-2	CASSQGTNYGYTF	TGCGCCAGCAGCCAGGGGACAAACTATGGCTACACCTTC
-	TRBV11-2	once	TRBJ1-1	CASSLDLSPEAFF	TGTGCCAGCAGCTTAGATCTTTCCCCTGAAGCTTTCTTT
TRBD1	TRBV5-6	-	TRBJ1-6	CASTLRGTGNSPLHF	TGTGCCAGCACGCTCAGAGGGACAGGCAATTCACCCCTCCACTTT
TRBD2	TRBV6-6	-	TRBJ2-7	CAGSRGLVTYEQYF	TGTGCCGGCAGTCGGGGACTAGTCACCTACGAGCAGTACTTC
TRBD1	TRBV7-2	few	TRBJ1-6	CASSLGQGSSPLHF	TGTGCCAGCAGCCTCGGACAGGGGAGTTCACCCCTCCACTTT
-	TRBV18	once	TRBJ1-5	CASSPAGGPVRNQPQHF	TGTGCCAGCTCACCAGCGGGGGGCCCCGTCCGTAATCAGCCCCAGCATTTT
-	TRBV25-1	-	TRBJ1-2	CASSEPGRDYGYTF	TGTGCCAGCAGTGAACCGGGACGGGACTATGGCTACACCTTC
-	TRBV27	-	TRBJ1-4	CASSPTLNEKLFF	TGTGCCAGCAGTCCCACCCTTAATGAAAAACTGTTTTTT
TRBD2	TRBV6-6	-	TRBJ2-7	CASKPGLASYEQYF	TGTGCCAGCAAGCCGGGACTAGCTTCGTACGAGCAGTACTTC
-	TRBV6-5	-	TRBJ2-2	CASSYRTVNTGELFF	TGTGCCAGCAGTTACCGTACAGTAAACACCGGGGAGCTGTTTTTT
-	TRBV25-1	-	TRBJ2-1	CASSKREQFF	TGTGCCAGCAGTAAACGGGAGCAGTTCTTC
TRBD1	TRBV18	-	TRBJ2-3	CASSRRTGGTDTQYF	TGTGCCAGCTCCCGAAGGACAGGGGGCACAGATACGCAGTATTTT
-	TRBV2	few	TRBJ1-1	CASSRIKNTEAFF	TGTGCCAGCAGTCGGATAAAGAACACTGAAGCTTTCTTT
TRBD2	TRBV6-5	-	TRBJ2-7	CASSRTSGIIYEQYF	TGTGCCAGCAGCCGGACTAGCGGGATTATCTACGAGCAGTACTTC
-	TRBV10-1	-	TRBJ2-1	CASSNSREQFF	TGCGCCAGCAGTAACAGCCGTGAGCAGTTCTTC
-	TRBV6-1	-	TRBJ1-3	CASSATDSGNTIYF	TGTGCCAGCTCGGCGACCGACTCTGGAAACACCATATATTTT
-	TRBV18	-	TRBJ1-6	CASSPGLDSPLHF	TGTGCCAGCTCACCGGGGCTGGATTCACCCCTCCACTTT
-	TRBV10-3	-	TRBJ1-1	CAISPNLNTEAFF	TGTGCCATCAGCCCCAACCTGAACACTGAAGCTTTCTTT
-	TRBV7-2	-	TRBJ1-3	CASSLAGNTIYF	TGTGCCAGCAGCTTAGCTGGAAACACCATATATTTT
TRBD1	TRBV27	-	TRBJ2-7	CASSSYRGSEQYF	TGTGCCAGCAGTTCCTACAGGGGTTCCGAGCAGTACTTC
TRBD2	TRBV7-2	-	TRBJ2-3	CASSFGAGGFTDTQYF	TGTGCCAGCAGCTTCGGAGCGGGGGGATTCACAGATACGCAGTATTTT
TRBD2	TRBV27	-	TRBJ2-5	CASSLYPPAGGFGETQYF	TGTGCCAGCAGTTTATACCCGCCCGCGGGAGGATTTGGGGAGACCCAGTACTTC
-	TRBV18	-	TRBJ2-3	CASSHYESDTQYF	TGTGCCAGCTCACATTACGAGTCGGATACGCAGTATTTT
-	TRBV5-1	-	TRBJ2-1	CASSPPAESSYNEQFF	TGCGCCAGCAGCCCTCCCGCGGAGAGCTCCTACAATGAGCAGTTCTTC
TRBD1	TRBV29-1	-	TRBJ2-5	CSADRDRGLQETQYF	TGCAGCGCGGATAGGGACAGGGGGTTACAAGAGACCCAGTACTTC
-	TRBV30	-	TRBJ2-3	CAWKRGQTDTQYF	TGTGCCTGGAAAAGGGGTCAGACAGATACGCAGTATTTT
TRBD2	TRBV7-2	-	TRBJ2-1	CASSLALTSGEQFF	TGTGCCAGCAGCTTAGCGCTGACTAGCGGTGAGCAGTTCTTC
-	TRBV4-1	-	TRBJ1-2	CASSQLADYYGYTF	TGCGCCAGCAGCCAATTGGCGGATTACTATGGCTACACCTTC
-	TRBV7-9	once	TRBJ1-2	CASSRDRYYGYTF	TGTGCCAGCAGCCGGGACCGGTATTATGGCTACACCTTC
-	TRBV4-3	few	TRBJ1-3	CASSQELGIISPNTIYF	TGCGCCAGCAGCCAAGAATTAGGGATAATCTCCCCAAACACCATATATTTT
-	TRBV27	-	TRBJ1-5	CASSLQGGQPQHF	TGTGCCAGCAGTCTCCAGGGCGGTCAGCCCCAGCATTTT